This TCR beta chain was sequenced during a study of resident and recirculating memory T cells in vitiligo. Across the study: Each patient gave two lesional and two nonlesional epidermal shave biopsies, plus PBMCs. Study-level results: Non-conserved TCRs across sites and patients suggested distinct clones per lesion. No unique dominant TCR clone was found in vitiligo lesions.

About this clone itself: Its target is not known.

Clones were sequenced by immunoSEQ multiplex PCR, and TCRdb holds only the in-frame ones, with some missing. The repertoire consists of 70,000 to 75,000 clones, with 80% to 95% occurring once and the leading ten covering around 4.9%. CDR1 is SGHAT and CDR2 is FQNNGV in the germline V gene. The V segment lost 6 bases and the J segment 8 bases; nucleotides outside the gene matches: 8. The CDR3 covers 14 residues. The sequenced sample consisted of blood. The gene calls are TRBV11-2 and TRBJ2-2; TRBD1 aligns across 8 bases. The clonotype comes from a male donor with vitiligo. The CDR3 reads CASSLTNRGGELFF. In DNA, the CDR3 is TGTGCCAGCAGTCTAACGAACAGGGGGGGGGAGCTGTTTTTT.